These T cell receptor beta chains were read from a single sample in a study of PD-L1 blockade in urothelial cancer. The repertoire was sequenced with immunoSEQ multiplex PCR; TCRdb's copy has only in-frame clones and lacks some. The sample records 45,000 to 50,000 clones, around 88% being singletons. The sequencing here drew on PBMCs, taken around atezolizumab (anti-PD-L1) treatment. The source is a man older than 75 with urothelial cancer. Both conserved end residues are part of each CDR3. The order of the fields is V gene, clone size, J gene, D gene, CDR3 DNA, CDR3 protein. A D gene is named only where the DNA matches it firmly. Where a row states a size, it is once, few, many or the class of an expanded clone; other rows omit it.

V gene: TRBV30; clone size: .; J gene: TRBJ2-7; D gene: TRBD1; CDR3 DNA: TGTGCCTGGGCCGGGACAGACTTGGGCGAGCAGTACTTC; CDR3 protein: CAWAGTDLGEQYF
V gene: TRBV19; clone size: .; J gene: TRBJ2-3; D gene: TRBD2; CDR3 DNA: TGTGCCAGTAGTATCAGGGCTAGCGGGAGTCTCGCAGATACGCAGTATTTT; CDR3 protein: CASSIRASGSLADTQYF
V gene: TRBV14; clone size: .; J gene: TRBJ1-2; D gene: .; CDR3 DNA: TGTGCCAGCAGCCATGACAGTTACTATGGCTACACCTTC; CDR3 protein: CASSHDSYYGYTF
V gene: TRBV7-6; clone size: once; J gene: TRBJ2-1; D gene: .; CDR3 DNA: TGTGCCAGCAGCTTAGGCTCCCCGGCCTACAATGAGCAGTTCTTC; CDR3 protein: CASSLGSPAYNEQFF
V gene: TRBV30; clone size: .; J gene: TRBJ2-7; D gene: TRBD1; CDR3 DNA: TGTGCCTGGAGCCAAGGGTCCCAGGGGGTCGAGCAGTACTTC; CDR3 protein: CAWSQGSQGVEQYF
V gene: TRBV19; clone size: .; J gene: TRBJ2-5; D gene: .; CDR3 DNA: TGTGCCAGTAGTATAGCGGCTAGCGCCCAAGAGACCCAGTACTTC; CDR3 protein: CASSIAASAQETQYF
V gene: TRBV2; clone size: .; J gene: TRBJ2-2; D gene: .; CDR3 DNA: TGTGCCAGCAGATCCCAGTATAACACCGGGGAGCTGTTTTTT; CDR3 protein: CASRSQYNTGELFF
V gene: TRBV5-1; clone size: once; J gene: TRBJ2-7; D gene: .; CDR3 DNA: TGCGCCAGCAGCTCCGACAGGAACTCCTACGAGCAGTACTTC; CDR3 protein: CASSSDRNSYEQYF
V gene: TRBV11-1; clone size: once; J gene: TRBJ2-5; D gene: TRBD2; CDR3 DNA: TGTGCCAGCAGCTTAGCAAAGACTAGCGGTCAAGAGACCCAGTACTTC; CDR3 protein: CASSLAKTSGQETQYF
V gene: TRBV9; clone size: once; J gene: TRBJ1-1; D gene: .; CDR3 DNA: TGTGCCAGCAGCGTAGCTTCTCGGGGGGGGGAGGACACTGAAGCTTTCTTT; CDR3 protein: CASSVASRGGEDTEAFF
V gene: TRBV28; clone size: .; J gene: TRBJ1-5; D gene: TRBD1; CDR3 DNA: TGTGCCAGCAGTCTCGGACAGGTTAGCAATCAGCCCCAGCATTTT; CDR3 protein: CASSLGQVSNQPQHF
V gene: TRBV2; clone size: .; J gene: TRBJ2-1; D gene: .; CDR3 DNA: TGTGCCAGCAGCGTATCCTACAATGAGCAGTTCTTC; CDR3 protein: CASSVSYNEQFF
V gene: TRBV6-1; clone size: .; J gene: TRBJ2-1; D gene: .; CDR3 DNA: TGTGCCACTATCGGACAGTTCTCCTACAATGAGCAGTTCTTC; CDR3 protein: CATIGQFSYNEQFF
V gene: TRBV2; clone size: .; J gene: TRBJ2-3; D gene: TRBD1; CDR3 DNA: TGTGCCAGCAGCCCGGACAGGGGGGGGACAGATACGCAGTATTTT; CDR3 protein: CASSPDRGGTDTQYF
V gene: TRBV2; clone size: .; J gene: TRBJ1-2; D gene: TRBD1; CDR3 DNA: TGTGCCAGCAATTACAGGGGAGGCTACACCTTC; CDR3 protein: CASNYRGGYTF
V gene: TRBV19; clone size: .; J gene: TRBJ1-1; D gene: .; CDR3 DNA: TGTGCCAGTAGTATTAAGGGGTTGAACACTGAAGCTTTCTTT; CDR3 protein: CASSIKGLNTEAFF
V gene: TRBV6-6; clone size: .; J gene: TRBJ2-3; D gene: .; CDR3 DNA: TGTGCCAGCAGTTACGGGGGCCCTGCCGGTACGCAGTATTTT; CDR3 protein: CASSYGGPAGTQYF
V gene: TRBV5-1; clone size: .; J gene: TRBJ2-7; D gene: .; CDR3 DNA: TGCGCCAGCAGCCCCCGCAGGGGGGTATACGAGCAGTACTTC; CDR3 protein: CASSPRRGVYEQYF
V gene: TRBV5-1; clone size: .; J gene: TRBJ2-3; D gene: .; CDR3 DNA: TGCGCCAGCAGCTTGGATCCTACCACAGATACGCAGTATTTT; CDR3 protein: CASSLDPTTDTQYF
V gene: TRBV28; clone size: .; J gene: TRBJ2-1; D gene: TRBD2; CDR3 DNA: TGTGCCAGCAGTTTAGCGGGAGCGAATGAGCAGTTCTTC; CDR3 protein: CASSLAGANEQFF
V gene: TRBV5-4; clone size: .; J gene: TRBJ2-7; D gene: TRBD1; CDR3 DNA: TGTGCCAGCAGCCCCGGGACAGGGTTCTACGAGCAGTACTTC; CDR3 protein: CASSPGTGFYEQYF
V gene: TRBV27; clone size: .; J gene: TRBJ1-1; D gene: .; CDR3 DNA: TGTGCCAGCAGTTTATTGGCAGTCTCGGGCACTGAAGCTTTCTTT; CDR3 protein: CASSLLAVSGTEAFF